This paragraph covers one TCR beta chain sequence. The data are from a study of T cell changes during pregnancy in multiple sclerosis. Some clones are missing from TCRdb's copy, which holds only in-frame ones; the method was immunoSEQ multiplex PCR. This sample has around 61,000 clones, with 80% to 90% found just once. The CDR3 is 15 amino acids. CDR1 is GTSNPN, CDR2 SVGIG, per germline (reference sequence). The V and J ends lost 1 base and 3 bases respectively, with 12 bases between them. Sequencing used peripheral blood from another person, used as feeder cells. This receptor was identified in a human donor whose cells served as feeder cells for cultures in a pregnancy study. This chain connects TRBV30 to TRBJ1-4, with D possibly TRBD1 on 5 matching bases. The CDR3 region is CAWSEGKFANEKLFF. CDR3 DNA sequence: TGTGCCTGGAGTGAGGGGAAGTTTGCTAATGAAAAACTGTTTTTT.